This record covers a single T cell receptor beta chain. The antigen remains unidentified. TCRdb's table, derived via immunoSEQ multiplex PCR, lists solely in-frame clones and lacks some. The table shows fewer than 60,000 clones, with around 85% occurring only once. The source of the sample is a study of OX40 agonist ivuxolimab in advanced cancers. On the study more broadly: Previous treatment with anti-PD-1, anti-PD-L1 or anti-CTLA-4 therapy was allowed; about 44% had received some.

The CDR3 loop spans 16 amino acids. V gave up 4 bases and J gave up 3 bases; unmatched junction bases: 11. The germline V gene encodes CDR1 MGHRA and CDR2 YSYEKL. Study-wide points: More expanded clones were seen, on average, in CD8+ T cells than in CD4+.

This receptor was identified in an adult with an advanced solid tumor such as melanoma, head and neck, liver or kidney cancer. The chain links TRBV4-1 to TRBJ2-7; the match to TRBD2 covers 8 bases. Material: CD4+ or CD8+ T cells sorted from blood, obtained in a trial of the OX40 agonist ivuxolimab. CDR3 amino acids: CASSRHTSGAYYEQYF. CDR3 nucleotide sequence: TGCGCCAGCAGCCGCCATACTAGCGGCGCTTACTACGAGCAGTACTTC.